Following are 20 T cell receptor beta chains from one sample sequenced in a study of T cell responses to AZD1222 COVID-19 vaccine. TCRdb's table, derived via immunoSEQ multiplex PCR, lists solely in-frame clones and lacks some. This sample has around 100,000 clones, with about 86% found just once. The sample was peripheral blood, taken on day 0 of AZD1222 vaccination. These receptor sequences come from an adult in good health.

This chain joins TRBV5-6 and TRBJ2-7; maybe TRBD2 (7 bases). The CDR3 consists of 17 residues. The germline gives CDR1 SGHDT, CDR2 YYEEEE. Trimming shortened V by 4 bases and J by 1 base, and 21 bases separated the two germline ends. The CDR3: CASSPQLGGGASYEQYF. The CDR3 DNA sequence: TGTGCCAGCAGCCCCCAATTAGGGGGGGGAGCTTCCTACGAGCAGTACTTC.

The chain combines TRBV18 with TRBJ2-1; 12 nucleotides match TRBD1. Germline-derived CDR1 and CDR2 are KGHSH and LQKENI. After removal of 3 bases from V and 5 bases from J, the junction contained 5 bases not matched to a gene. The CDR3 runs to 16 residues. The CDR3 DNA sequence: TGTGCCAGCTCACCGCCCGGGACAGGGGGCCACAATGAGCAGTTCTTC. The encoded protein is CASSPPGTGGHNEQFF.

CDR3 loop: CASSELRGTEAFF. CDR3 coding DNA: TGTGCCAGCAGTGAACTGAGGGGCACTGAAGCTTTCTTT. V usage is TRBV6-1 and J usage is TRBJ1-1; the D gene is possibly TRBD1 (5 bases). CDR1 is MNHNS, CDR2 SASEGT, per germline. The CDR3 is made up of 13 amino acids. V was pared by 2 bases and J by 4 bases, with 8 bases between.

This clone was counted once. The rearrangement uses TRBV7-3 and TRBJ1-1, with 11 positions matching TRBD1. Per the germline V gene, CDR1 is SGHTA and CDR2 is FQGTGA. The CDR3 is made up of 18 amino acids. With V trimmed by 5 bases and J by 1 base, 12 bases remained unmatched. The CDR3 is CASSTQGTGGRKNTEAFF. The CDR3 DNA reads TGTGCCAGCAGCACCCAGGGGACAGGGGGACGAAAGAACACTGAAGCTTTCTTT.

This clone is labeled as medium-sized. Here the CDR3 reads CASGEMRTSTYEQYF. CDR3 in DNA: TGTGCCAGCGGGGAGATGAGGACTAGCACCTACGAGCAGTACTTC. The V call is TRBV7-9, the J call TRBJ2-7; TRBD2 matches at 8 bases. The V gene's germline CDR1 is SEHNR and CDR2 FQNEAQ (reference sequence). The CDR3 consists of 15 residues. V shed 8 bases and J 2 bases; nucleotides not matched to a gene: 11.

The rearrangement joins TRBV28 to TRBJ2-5; D call uncertain. CDR3 length: 15 amino acids. Between the trimmed V and J ends, which lost 5 bases and 2 bases, there was a span of 15 bases. Germline CDR1 is MDHEN and CDR2 is SYDVKM. Here the CDR3 DNA reads TGTGCCAGCAGTCCTTATAATATGAGACAAGAGACCCAGTACTTC. This codes for CASSPYNMRQETQYF.

This rearrangement joins TRBV28 to TRBJ1-1; 9 bases fit TRBD1. Trimming took 6 bases from V and 3 from J; bases not matched to a gene: 17. The CDR3 has 18 amino acids. Germline-derived CDR1 and CDR2 are MDHEN and SYDVKM. The CDR3 loop is CASSQKIPTGGLHTEAFF. CDR3 nucleotides: TGTGCCAGCAGCCAAAAGATACCGACAGGGGGTTTACACACTGAAGCTTTCTTT.

V is TRBV18 and J is TRBJ2-3; tentatively, D is TRBD1 (6 bases). The CDR3 has 15 amino acids. From germline, CDR1 is KGHSH and CDR2 LQKENI. The ends were cut back, 3 bases at V and 3 bases at J, with 13 bases in the middle. CDR3 in amino acids: CASSPIRGRTDTQYF. In DNA, the CDR3 is TGTGCCAGCTCACCGATCAGGGGAAGGACAGATACGCAGTATTTT.

This sequence joins TRBV5-6 and TRBJ1-1, with 7 bases identical to TRBD1. The V gene end was trimmed by 1 base and the J gene end by 5 bases; junction bases not matched to a gene: 14. CDR1 SGHDT and CDR2 YYEEEE come from the germline V gene. The CDR3 is 17 amino acids. The CDR3: CASSLIGDRAPGTEAFF. CDR3 coding DNA: TGTGCCAGCAGCTTGATAGGAGACAGGGCGCCAGGGACTGAAGCTTTCTTT.

The chain combines TRBV7-9 with TRBJ2-3, with 8 bases aligning to TRBD2. Germline V gene sequence: CDR1 SEHNR, CDR2 FQNEAQ (reference sequence). This CDR3 region has 16 residues. V was pared by 2 bases and J by 4 bases, with 8 bases of the junction left unmatched. CDR3: CASSLTGRASADTQYF. CDR3 coding DNA: TGTGCCAGCAGCTTAACCGGGAGGGCCAGTGCAGATACGCAGTATTTT.

This clone has a single count. The chain has TRBV27 and TRBJ2-1, with D perhaps matching TRBD1 or TRBD2 (5 bases each). The CDR3 loop spans 16 amino acids. Trimming stripped 3 bases from V and 2 bases from J, with 14 bases between. Germline V lookup: CDR1 MNHEY, CDR2 SMNVEV (reference sequence). The CDR3 DNA reads TGTGCCAGCAGTTTCCCCCCAGGGAGCACCTACAATGAGCAGTTCTTC. Translated: CASSFPPGSTYNEQFF.

The rearrangement joins TRBV21-1 to TRBJ2-3; TRBD1 is taken as the D call from the table, unchecked against the DNA. TRBV21-1 represents a pseudogene. The CDR3 loop spans 17 amino acids. CDR3 region: CASSKVVQAPGTDTQYF. CDR3 DNA sequence: TGTGCCAGCAGCAAGGTTGTACAGGCCCCTGGCACAGATACGCAGTATTTT.

This clone was detected only once. This chain joins TRBV10-3 and TRBJ1-2, with D possibly matching TRBD1 (6 bases). The CDR3 length is 15 residues. Germline V gives CDR1 ENHRY, CDR2 SYGVKD. The V end was cut by 3 bases, the J end by 3 bases, with 14 bases between. CDR3 DNA: TGTGCCATCAGTGACCGAGGACAGATTCACTATGGCTACACCTTC. Translating it yields CAISDRGQIHYGYTF.

The chain recombines TRBV6-6 with TRBJ1-1; D possibly corresponds to TRBD1 (5 bases). Per the germline V gene, CDR1 is MNHNY and CDR2 is SVGAGI (reference sequence). The CDR3 consists of 13 residues. V lost 7 bases to trimming and J lost 4 bases, with 13 bases between them. The chain's CDR3 is CASTPPGVTEAFF. The CDR3 DNA is TGTGCCAGCACCCCCCCGGGGGTCACTGAAGCTTTCTTT.

This sequence joins TRBV10-3 and TRBJ1-2; D is possibly TRBD1 (6 bases). Trimming shortened V by 6 bases and J by 2 bases, and 22 bases separated the two germline ends. This CDR3 comprises 17 residues. In germline, CDR1 is ENHRY, CDR2 SYGVKD. The CDR3 nucleotides read TGTGCCATCAGACCTACACAGGGCGAGAGGGCGAACTATGGCTACACCTTC. Its translation is CAIRPTQGERANYGYTF.

This clone has just a few counts. The CDR3 spells CASSRGTSGWGTDTQYF. Written as DNA, the CDR3 is TGTGCCAGCAGCCGAGGGACTAGCGGTTGGGGGACAGATACGCAGTATTTT. The chain couples TRBV7-8 to TRBJ2-3; 11 bases agree with TRBD2. Germline assignment: CDR1 SGHVS and CDR2 FQNEAQ. CDR3 length: 17 amino acids. V dropped 5 bases and J dropped 3; count of bases not matched to a gene: 10.

The chain joins TRBV19 to TRBJ1-1, with 9 bases fitting TRBD1. V trimming: 5 bases; J trimming: 1 base; junction bases outside the gene matches: 5. Per germline, CDR1 LNHDA and CDR2 SQIVND (reference sequence). CDR3 length equals 15 residues. CDR3 nucleotides: TGTGCCAGTAGTGTCGGGACAGGGCCGAACACTGAAGCTTTCTTT. This sequence encodes CASSVGTGPNTEAFF. The full variable domain, completed using reference TRBV19 and TRBJ1-1, is DGGITQSPKYLFRKEGQNVTLSCEQNLNHDAMYWYRQDPGQGLRLIYYSQIVNDFQKGDIAEGYSVSREKKESFPLTVTSAQKNPTAFYLCASSVGTGPNTEAFFGQGTRLTVV.

The table lists this clone with a count of one. The chain recombines TRBV28 with TRBJ1-1; TRBD1 might be the D (5 bases). V was trimmed by 2 bases and J by 3 bases, leaving 16 bases between them. CDR3 length: 16 amino acids. Germline CDR1 reads MDHEN; CDR2 reads SYDVKM. This chain's CDR3 is CASSLTGAQLYTEAFF. CDR3 DNA sequence: TGTGCCAGCAGTTTAACCGGGGCTCAGCTTTACACTGAAGCTTTCTTT.

The V gene is TRBV7-2, the J gene TRBJ2-1, with a weak D call TRBD2 (5 bases). The CDR3 has 14 residues. V gave up 1 base and J gave up 7 bases, with 11 bases separating them. Germline CDR1 reads SGHTA; CDR2 reads FQGNSA. CDR3 DNA: TGTGCCAGCAGCTTAGACCAAGGGAGAAATGAGCAGTTCTTC. Translating gives CASSLDQGRNEQFF.

CDR3 DNA: TGTGCCAGCAGCTTATCAAAGGGGGCTGGCTACACCTTC. Its protein product is CASSLSKGAGYTF. The chain employs TRBV7-3 and TRBJ1-2, with TRBD1 matching over 7 bases. J gave up 7 bases and V 2 bases, and 4 bases lay outside the gene matches. The V gene's germline CDR1 is SGHTA and CDR2 FQGTGA. The CDR3 is 13 amino acids.